This T cell receptor (beta chain) is from a study of cytomegalovirus exposure and HLA in healthy donors. On the study more broadly: Genotyping showed roughly 77% of over 350 donors falling in the Caucasian-associated ancestry cluster.

A multiplex PCR was run with 60 Vbeta primers and 13 Jbeta primers. Repertoires were generated with immunoSEQ multiplex PCR, while TCRdb's copy carries only in-frame clones and drops some. The sample yields about 260,000 clones, roughly 70% seen once. The CDR3 length is 14 residues. Germline CDR1 MNHNY, CDR2 SVGAGI (reference sequence). With 4 bases removed from V and 6 bases from J, the gap between germline ends came to 13 bases. Whole-study results and caveats: Three chains linked to CMV were shown in vitro to be specific for CMV antigens. Later examination showed HLA-associated TCR beta chains had greater clonal expansion than equally common others.

A word on this clone: What it binds is not known.

This chain uses TRBV6-6 with TRBJ2-4; tentatively, D is TRBD2 (5 bases). This TCR was recovered from a female donor in good health and CMV-seronegative. Sequences were obtained from PBMCs. The CDR3 DNA follows: TGTGCCAGCAGTTCCATCGGACTGGCAAACATTCAGTACTTC. Residues: CASSSIGLANIQYF.